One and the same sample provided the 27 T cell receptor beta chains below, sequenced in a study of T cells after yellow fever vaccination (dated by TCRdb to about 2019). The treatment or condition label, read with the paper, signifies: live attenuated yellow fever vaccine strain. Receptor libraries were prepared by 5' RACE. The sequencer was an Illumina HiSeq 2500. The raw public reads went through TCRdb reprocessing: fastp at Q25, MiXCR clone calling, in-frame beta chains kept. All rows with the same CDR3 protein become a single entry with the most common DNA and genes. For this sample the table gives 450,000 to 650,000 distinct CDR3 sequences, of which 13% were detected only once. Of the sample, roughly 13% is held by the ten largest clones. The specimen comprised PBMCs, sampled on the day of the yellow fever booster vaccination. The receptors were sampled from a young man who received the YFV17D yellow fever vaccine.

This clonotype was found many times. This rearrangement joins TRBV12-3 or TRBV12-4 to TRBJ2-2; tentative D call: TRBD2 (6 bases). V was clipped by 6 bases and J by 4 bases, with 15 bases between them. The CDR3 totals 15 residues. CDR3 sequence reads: CASRLVGTRTGELFF. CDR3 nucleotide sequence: TGTGCCAGCAGACTAGTGGGGACTCGCACCGGGGAGCTGTTTTTT.

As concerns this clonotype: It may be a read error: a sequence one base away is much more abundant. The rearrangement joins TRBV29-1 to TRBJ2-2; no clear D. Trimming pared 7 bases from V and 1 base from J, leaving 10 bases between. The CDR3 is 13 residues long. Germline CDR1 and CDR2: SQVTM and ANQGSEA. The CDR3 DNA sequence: TGCAGCGCTACCAGACAGAACACCGGGGAGCTGTTTTTT. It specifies CSATRQNTGELFF.

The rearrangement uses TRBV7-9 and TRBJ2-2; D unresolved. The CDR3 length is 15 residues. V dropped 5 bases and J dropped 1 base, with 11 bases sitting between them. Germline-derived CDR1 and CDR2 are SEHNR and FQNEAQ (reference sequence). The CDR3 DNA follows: TGTGCCAGCAGCCCCTGGACGGAGAACACCGGGGAGCTGTTTTTT. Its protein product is CASSPWTENTGELFF.

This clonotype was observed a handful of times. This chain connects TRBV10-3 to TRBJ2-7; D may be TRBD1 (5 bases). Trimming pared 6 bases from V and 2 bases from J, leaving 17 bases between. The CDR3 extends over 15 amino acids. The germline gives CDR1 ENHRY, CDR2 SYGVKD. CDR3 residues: CAIRGVDSPTYEQYF. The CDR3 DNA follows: TGTGCCATCAGAGGAGTAGACAGTCCTACCTACGAGCAGTACTTC.

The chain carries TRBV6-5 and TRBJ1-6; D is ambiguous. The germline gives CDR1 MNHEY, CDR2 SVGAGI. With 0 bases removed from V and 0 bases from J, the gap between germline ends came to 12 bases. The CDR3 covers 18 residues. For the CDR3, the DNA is TGTGCCAGCAGTTACTCGAGACGAATAGGCTCCTATAATTCACCCCTCCACTTT. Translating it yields CASSYSRRIGSYNSPLHF.

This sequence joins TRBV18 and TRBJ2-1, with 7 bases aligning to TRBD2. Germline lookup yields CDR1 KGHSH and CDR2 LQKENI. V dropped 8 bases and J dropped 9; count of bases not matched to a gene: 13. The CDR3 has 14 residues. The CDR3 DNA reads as TGTGCCAGCAGGGTGTCGCGGGAGAAGGTTGAGCAGTTCTTC. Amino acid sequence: CASRVSREKVEQFF.

CDR3 sequence: CSARVGREGMQPQHF. The CDR3 DNA reads as TGCAGTGCTAGAGTAGGGCGGGAGGGGATGCAGCCCCAGCATTTT. J is TRBJ1-5 and V is TRBV20-1, with D tentatively TRBD1 (5 bases). This CDR3 comprises 15 residues. The ends were cut back, 1 base at V and 7 bases at J, with 17 bases in the middle. Germline V gene data show CDR1 as DFQATT and CDR2 as SNEGSKA (reference sequence).

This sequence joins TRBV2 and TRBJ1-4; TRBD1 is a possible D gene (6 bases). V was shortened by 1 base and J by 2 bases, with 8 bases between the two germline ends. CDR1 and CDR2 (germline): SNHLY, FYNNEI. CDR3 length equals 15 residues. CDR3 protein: CASSEEGGTNEKLFF. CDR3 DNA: TGTGCCAGCAGTGAAGAAGGGGGGACTAATGAAAAACTGTTTTTT.

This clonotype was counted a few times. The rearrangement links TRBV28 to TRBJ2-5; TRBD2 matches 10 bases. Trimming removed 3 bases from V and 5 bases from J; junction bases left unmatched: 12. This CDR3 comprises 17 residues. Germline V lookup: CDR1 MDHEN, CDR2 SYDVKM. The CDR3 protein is CASSLVSLAGASETQYF. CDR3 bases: TGTGCCAGCAGTTTGGTTTCGCTAGCGGGAGCTTCGGAGACCCAGTACTTC.

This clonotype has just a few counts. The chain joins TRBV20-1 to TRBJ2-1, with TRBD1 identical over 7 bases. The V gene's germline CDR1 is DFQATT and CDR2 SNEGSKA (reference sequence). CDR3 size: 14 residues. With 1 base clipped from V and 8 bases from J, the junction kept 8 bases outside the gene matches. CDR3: CSARVNRGTDEQFF. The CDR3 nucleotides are TGCAGTGCTAGAGTAAACAGGGGTACCGATGAGCAGTTCTTC.

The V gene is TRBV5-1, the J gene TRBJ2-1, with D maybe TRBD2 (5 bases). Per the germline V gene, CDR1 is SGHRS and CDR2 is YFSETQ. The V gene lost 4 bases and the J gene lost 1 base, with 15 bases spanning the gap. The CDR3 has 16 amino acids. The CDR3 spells CASSAEVGVSYNEQFF. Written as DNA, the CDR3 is TGCGCCAGCAGCGCGGAGGTGGGCGTATCCTACAATGAGCAGTTCTTC.

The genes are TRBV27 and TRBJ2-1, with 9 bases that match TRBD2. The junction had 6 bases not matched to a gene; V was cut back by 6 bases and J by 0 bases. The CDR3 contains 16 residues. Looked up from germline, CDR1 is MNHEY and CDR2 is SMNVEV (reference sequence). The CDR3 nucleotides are TGTGCCAGCAGAGTCGGACTAGCGAACTCCTACAATGAGCAGTTCTTC. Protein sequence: CASRVGLANSYNEQFF.

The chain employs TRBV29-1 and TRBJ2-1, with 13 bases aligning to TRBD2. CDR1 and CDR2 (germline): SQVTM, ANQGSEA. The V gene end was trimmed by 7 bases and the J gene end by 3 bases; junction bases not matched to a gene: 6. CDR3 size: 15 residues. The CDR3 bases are TGCAGCGCCGATGGGACTAGCGGGAACTACAATGAGCAGTTCTTC. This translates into CSADGTSGNYNEQFF.

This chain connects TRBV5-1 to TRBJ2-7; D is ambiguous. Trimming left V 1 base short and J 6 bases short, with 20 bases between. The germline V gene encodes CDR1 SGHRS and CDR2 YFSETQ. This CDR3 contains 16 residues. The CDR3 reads CASSLKEYGPDLEQYF. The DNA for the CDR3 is TGCGCCAGCAGCTTGAAAGAGTACGGGCCGGACCTCGAGCAGTACTTC.

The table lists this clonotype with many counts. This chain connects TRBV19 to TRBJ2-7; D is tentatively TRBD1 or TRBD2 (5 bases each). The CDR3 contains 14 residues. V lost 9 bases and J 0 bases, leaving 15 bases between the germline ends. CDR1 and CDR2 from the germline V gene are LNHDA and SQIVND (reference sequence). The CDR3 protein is CASSIGTGSYEQYF. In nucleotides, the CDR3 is TGTGCCAGCAGCATCGGGACGGGCTCCTACGAGCAGTACTTC.

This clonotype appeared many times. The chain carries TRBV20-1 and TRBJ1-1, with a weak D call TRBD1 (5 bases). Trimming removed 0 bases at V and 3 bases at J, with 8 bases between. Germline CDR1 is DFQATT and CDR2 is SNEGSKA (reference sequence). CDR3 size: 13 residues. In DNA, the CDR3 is TGCAGTGCTAGAGACGACAGTTACACTGAAGCTTTCTTT. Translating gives CSARDDSYTEAFF.

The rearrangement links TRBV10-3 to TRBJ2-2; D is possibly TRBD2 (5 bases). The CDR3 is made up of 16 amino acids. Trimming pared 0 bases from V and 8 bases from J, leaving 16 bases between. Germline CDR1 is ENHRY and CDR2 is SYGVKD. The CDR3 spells CAISESSGYSGGELFF. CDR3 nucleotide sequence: TGTGCCATCAGTGAGTCGTCAGGCTACTCGGGAGGGGAGCTGTTTTTT.

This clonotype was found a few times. The CDR3 sequence is CASSLVAGGAPGANVLTF. Here the CDR3 DNA reads TGTGCCAGCAGCTTGGTTGCAGGGGGGGCTCCTGGGGCCAACGTCCTGACTTTC. V usage is TRBV5-5 and J usage is TRBJ2-6, with D perhaps TRBD1 or TRBD2 (7 bases each). Per the germline V gene, CDR1 is SGHKS and CDR2 is YYEKEE (reference sequence). The CDR3 length is 18 residues. V was shortened by 0 bases and J by 2 bases, with 15 bases between the two germline ends.

The CDR3 DNA reads as TGTGCCAGCAGCGTAGACTACGGCTCCTACGAGCAGTACTTC. Translation: CASSVDYGSYEQYF. The gene calls are TRBV9 and TRBJ2-7, with D hard to call. V lost 0 bases and J 0 bases, leaving 7 bases between the germline ends. The CDR3 is made up of 14 amino acids. Germline V gene data show CDR1 as SGDLS and CDR2 as YYNGEE.

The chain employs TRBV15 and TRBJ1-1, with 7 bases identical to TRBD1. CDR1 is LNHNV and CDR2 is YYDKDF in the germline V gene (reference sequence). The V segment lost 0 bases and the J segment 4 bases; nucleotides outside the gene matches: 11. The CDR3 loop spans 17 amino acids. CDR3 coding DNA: TGTGCCACCAGCAGAGATTTAGGGACAGCTTGGGTCACTGAAGCTTTCTTT. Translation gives CATSRDLGTAWVTEAFF.

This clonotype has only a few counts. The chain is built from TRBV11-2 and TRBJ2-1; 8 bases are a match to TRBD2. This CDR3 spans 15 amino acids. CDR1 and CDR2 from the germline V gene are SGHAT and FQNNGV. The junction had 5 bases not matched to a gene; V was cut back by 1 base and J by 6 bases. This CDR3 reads CASSLGAAGANEQFF. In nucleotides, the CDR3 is TGTGCCAGCAGCTTAGGGGCAGCGGGGGCCAATGAGCAGTTCTTC.

The CDR3 protein is CASSVGVPYNEQFF. In DNA, the CDR3 is TGTGCCAGCAGCGTAGGAGTTCCCTACAATGAGCAGTTCTTC. This rearrangement joins TRBV9 to TRBJ2-1, with no clear D. The ends were cut back, 0 bases at V and 2 bases at J, with 6 bases in the middle. The CDR3 has 14 residues. Germline CDR1 and CDR2: SGDLS and YYNGEE.

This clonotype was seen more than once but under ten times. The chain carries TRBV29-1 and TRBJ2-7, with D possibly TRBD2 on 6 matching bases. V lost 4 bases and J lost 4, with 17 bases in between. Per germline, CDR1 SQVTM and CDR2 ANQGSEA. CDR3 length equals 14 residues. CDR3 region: CSVVLIADTYEQYF. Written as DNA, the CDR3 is TGCAGCGTTGTTTTGATAGCGGACACATACGAGCAGTACTTC.

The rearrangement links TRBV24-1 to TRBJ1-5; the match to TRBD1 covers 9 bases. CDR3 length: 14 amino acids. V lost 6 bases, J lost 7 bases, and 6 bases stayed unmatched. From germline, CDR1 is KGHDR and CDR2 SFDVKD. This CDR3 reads CATSPRDRDQPQHF. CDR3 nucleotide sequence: TGTGCCACCAGTCCAAGGGACAGGGACCAGCCCCAGCATTTT.

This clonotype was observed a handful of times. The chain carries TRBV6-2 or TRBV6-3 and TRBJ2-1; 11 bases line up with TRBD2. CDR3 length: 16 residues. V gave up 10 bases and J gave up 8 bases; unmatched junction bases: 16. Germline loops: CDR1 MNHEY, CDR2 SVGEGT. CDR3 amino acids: CATQFISGRVGDEQFF. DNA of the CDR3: TGTGCCACCCAATTTATTAGCGGGAGGGTTGGGGATGAGCAGTTCTTC.

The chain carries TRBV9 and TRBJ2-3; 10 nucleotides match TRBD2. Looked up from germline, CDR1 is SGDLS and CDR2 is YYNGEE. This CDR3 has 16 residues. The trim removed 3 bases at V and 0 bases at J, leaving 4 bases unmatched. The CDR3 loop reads CASSGLAGASTDTQYF. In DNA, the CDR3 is TGTGCCAGCAGCGGACTAGCGGGTGCTAGCACAGATACGCAGTATTTT.

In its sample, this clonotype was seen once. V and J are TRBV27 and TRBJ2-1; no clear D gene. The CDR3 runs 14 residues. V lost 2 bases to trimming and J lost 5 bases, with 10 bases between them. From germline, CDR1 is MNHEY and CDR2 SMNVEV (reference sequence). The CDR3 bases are TGTGCCAGCAGTTTACGAACGCTTAACAATGAGCAGTTCTTC. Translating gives CASSLRTLNNEQFF.